In its sample, the clone carrying this T cell receptor beta chain was seen once. This specimen belongs to a study of shared T cell receptors in the human thymus. The repertoire was sequenced with immunoSEQ multiplex PCR; TCRdb's copy has only in-frame clones and lacks some. The table includes around 340,000 clones, around 95% detected once. The CDR3 has 19 amino acids. V lost 5 bases, J lost 1 base, and 16 bases stayed unmatched. CDR1 is SGHVS and CDR2 is FNYEAQ in the germline V gene. Sequencing used thymocytes. V is TRBV7-6 and J is TRBJ2-7; 11 bases match TRBD2. The TCR comes from a human donor. The CDR3 protein is CASSHGSGTSGSSSYEQYF. As DNA, the CDR3 is TGTGCCAGCAGCCACGGGAGCGGGACTAGCGGCTCCTCTTCCTACGAGCAGTACTTC.